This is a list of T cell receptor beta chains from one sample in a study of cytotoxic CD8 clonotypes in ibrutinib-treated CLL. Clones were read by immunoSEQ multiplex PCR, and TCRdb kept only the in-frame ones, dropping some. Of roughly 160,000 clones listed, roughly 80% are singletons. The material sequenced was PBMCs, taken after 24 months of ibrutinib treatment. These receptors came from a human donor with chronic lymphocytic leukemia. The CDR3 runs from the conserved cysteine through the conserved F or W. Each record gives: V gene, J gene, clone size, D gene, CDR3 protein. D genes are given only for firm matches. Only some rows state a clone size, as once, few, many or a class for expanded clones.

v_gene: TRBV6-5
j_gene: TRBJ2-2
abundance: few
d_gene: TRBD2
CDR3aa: CASSYLTSGRTGELFF

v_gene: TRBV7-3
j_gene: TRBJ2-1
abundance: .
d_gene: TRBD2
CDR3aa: CASSPNSRLAGRYSYNEQFF

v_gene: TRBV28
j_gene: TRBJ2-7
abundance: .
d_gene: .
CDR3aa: CASSLWGSKNYEQYF

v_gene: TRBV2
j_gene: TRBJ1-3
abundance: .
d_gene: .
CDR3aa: CASSEAGYSGNTIYF

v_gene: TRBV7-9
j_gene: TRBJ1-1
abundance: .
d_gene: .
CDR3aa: CASSLALGGLAFF

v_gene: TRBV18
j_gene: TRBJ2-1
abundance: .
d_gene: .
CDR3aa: CASSPRGDNEQFF

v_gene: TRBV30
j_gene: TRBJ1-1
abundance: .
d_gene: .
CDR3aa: CAWSVPGLNTEAFF

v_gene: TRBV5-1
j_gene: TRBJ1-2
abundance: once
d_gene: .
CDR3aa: CASSPSGQPPGYGYTF

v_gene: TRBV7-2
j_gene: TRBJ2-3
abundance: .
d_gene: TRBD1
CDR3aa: CASSFGQGGWGTDTQYF

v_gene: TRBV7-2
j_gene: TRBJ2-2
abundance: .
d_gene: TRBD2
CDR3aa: CASSSPRTSGSTGELFF

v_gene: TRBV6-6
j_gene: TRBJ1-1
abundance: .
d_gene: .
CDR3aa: CASSSTTRTRDTEAFF

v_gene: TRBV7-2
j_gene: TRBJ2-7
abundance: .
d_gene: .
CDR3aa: CASSLDTYSYEQYF

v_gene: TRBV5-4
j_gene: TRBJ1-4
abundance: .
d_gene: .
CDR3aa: CASSLGEREKLFF

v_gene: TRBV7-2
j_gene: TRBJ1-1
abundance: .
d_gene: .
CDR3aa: CASSPGGVNTEAFF

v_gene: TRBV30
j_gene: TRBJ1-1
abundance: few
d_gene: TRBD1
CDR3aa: CAWDWTGVNTEAFF

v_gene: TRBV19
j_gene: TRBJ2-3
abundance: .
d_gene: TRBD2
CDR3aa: CASSTLTSGGADTQYF

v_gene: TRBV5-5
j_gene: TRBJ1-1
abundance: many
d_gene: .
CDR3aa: CASMMTIEAFF

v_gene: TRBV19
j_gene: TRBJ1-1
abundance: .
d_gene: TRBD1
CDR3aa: CASSSRTGRNTEAFF

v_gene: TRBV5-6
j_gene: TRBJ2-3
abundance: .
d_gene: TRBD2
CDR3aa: CASRDGSSGRISTDTQYF

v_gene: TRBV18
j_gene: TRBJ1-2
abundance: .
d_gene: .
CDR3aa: CASSPGAVPNYGYTF

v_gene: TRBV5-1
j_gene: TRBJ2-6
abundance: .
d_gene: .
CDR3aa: CASRIGSGANVLTF

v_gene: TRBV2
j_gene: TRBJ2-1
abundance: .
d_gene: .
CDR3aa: CASSVLAGRNEQFF

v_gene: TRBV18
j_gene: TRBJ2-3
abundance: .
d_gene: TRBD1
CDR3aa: CASSPSGTGGFSTDTQYF

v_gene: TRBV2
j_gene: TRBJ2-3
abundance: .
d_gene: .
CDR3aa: CASSEEDTQYF

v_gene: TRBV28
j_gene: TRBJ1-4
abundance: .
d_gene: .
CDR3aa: CASSPGGTNEKLFF

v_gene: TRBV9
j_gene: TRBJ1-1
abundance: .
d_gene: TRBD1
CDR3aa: CASSGGTGSSMNTEAFF

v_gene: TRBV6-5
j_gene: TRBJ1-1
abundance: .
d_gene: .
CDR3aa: CASSKTGGNTEAFF

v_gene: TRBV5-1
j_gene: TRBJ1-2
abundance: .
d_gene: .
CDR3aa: CASSLGALTNYGYTF

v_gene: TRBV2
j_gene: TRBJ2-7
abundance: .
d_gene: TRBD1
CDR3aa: CASIPGQGSYEQYF

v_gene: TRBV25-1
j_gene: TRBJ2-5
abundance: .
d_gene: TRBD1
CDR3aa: CASSGTGMTETQYF

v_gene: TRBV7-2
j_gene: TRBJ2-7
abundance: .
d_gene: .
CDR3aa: CASTVTGYEQYF

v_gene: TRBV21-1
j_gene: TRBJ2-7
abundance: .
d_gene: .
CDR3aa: CASSLGQGAVRVRYEQYF

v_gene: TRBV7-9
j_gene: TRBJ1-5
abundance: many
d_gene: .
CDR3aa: CASSLDTYNQPQHF

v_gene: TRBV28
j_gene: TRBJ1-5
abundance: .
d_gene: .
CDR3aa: CASSLGQARQPQHF

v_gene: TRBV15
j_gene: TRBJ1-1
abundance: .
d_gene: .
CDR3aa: CATSRASANTEAFF

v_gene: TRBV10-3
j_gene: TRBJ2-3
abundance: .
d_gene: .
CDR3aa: CAISEGWGTFGTDTQYF

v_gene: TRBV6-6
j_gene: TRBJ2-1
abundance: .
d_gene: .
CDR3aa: CASSTQSSYNEQFF

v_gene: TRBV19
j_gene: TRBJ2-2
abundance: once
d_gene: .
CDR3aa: CASTIQGFTGELFF

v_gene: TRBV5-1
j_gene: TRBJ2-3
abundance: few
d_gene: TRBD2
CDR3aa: CASSSLWGLAGAGTDTQYF

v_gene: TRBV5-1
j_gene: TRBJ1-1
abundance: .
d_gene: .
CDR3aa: CASSLPTVRGNTEAFF

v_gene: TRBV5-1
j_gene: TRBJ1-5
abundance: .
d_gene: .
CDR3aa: CASSLGGRGQPQHF